The 32 T cell receptor beta chains below come from one sample, sequenced in a study of cytomegalovirus exposure and HLA in healthy donors (dated 2017 in TCRdb). Library creation used the immunoSEQ multiplex PCR assay. For the multiplex PCR, a mixture combining 60 forward primers for TCR Vbeta segments and 13 reverse primers for TCR Jbeta segments was used. TCRdb took over this immuneACCESS table, retaining in-frame rearrangements with V and J assigned. Such tables are incomplete; in checked studies, under half of the missing clones stem from an unresolved V gene, and the remainder is unexplained. For this sample the table gives some 98,000 clones, of which roughly three quarters were detected only once. The top ten constitute roughly 2% of the sample. Sequenced sample: PBMCs. These receptors came from a man aged 35-49 years in good health and CMV-seronegative.

The chain uses TRBV19 and TRBJ2-1; no clear D gene. The V gene's germline CDR1 is LNHDA and CDR2 SQIVND (reference sequence). The CDR3 covers 13 residues. Trimming pared 1 base from V and 9 bases from J, leaving 10 bases between. The CDR3 DNA sequence: TGTGCCAGTAGTATAGTGGAGCGAGGTGAGCAGTTCTTC. Protein: CASSIVERGEQFF.

The chain has TRBV11-2 and TRBJ2-1, with TRBD1 as a possible D gene (6 bases). Trimming cost V 5 bases and J 9 bases, with 14 bases left between them. The germline gives CDR1 SGHAT, CDR2 FQNNGV. There are 13 residues in the CDR3. CDR3 DNA: TGTGCCAGCAGCCAAACAGGGATGGCTGAGCAGTTCTTC. Translating gives CASSQTGMAEQFF.

This clone was detected only a few times. The gene calls are TRBV19 and TRBJ2-3; 8 bases agree with TRBD1. V lost 5 bases, J lost 5 bases, and 12 bases stayed unmatched. This CDR3 region has 16 residues. Germline CDR1 LNHDA, CDR2 SQIVND (reference sequence). The CDR3 bases are TGTGCCAGTAGTGCACCGGGACAGGTGGGATTAGATACGCAGTATTTT. Encoded protein: CASSAPGQVGLDTQYF.

J is TRBJ1-3 and V is TRBV19; 8 bases align to TRBD1. Trimming took 5 bases from V and 2 from J; bases not matched to a gene: 8. CDR3 length: 16 amino acids. Germline CDR1 is LNHDA and CDR2 is SQIVND (reference sequence). CDR3 nucleotides: TGTGCCAGTAGTGCCGGACAGGGACGTACTGGAAACACCATATATTTT. The encoded protein is CASSAGQGRTGNTIYF.

The CDR3 DNA sequence: TGTGCCAGCAGTTACGTTTCGCCCAGGCAGGGCCATGGCTACACCTTC. Its protein is CASSYVSPRQGHGYTF. The chain has TRBV6-5 and TRBJ1-2; D perhaps matches TRBD1 (5 bases). The length of the CDR3 is 16 residues. V was clipped by 2 bases and J by 6 bases, with 19 bases between them. CDR1 MNHEY and CDR2 SVGAGI come from the germline V gene.

This chain uses TRBV4-3 with TRBJ1-5; D unresolved. Germline assignment: CDR1 LGHNA and CDR2 YSLEER. This CDR3 is 14 amino acids long. With 3 bases removed from V and 6 bases from J, the gap between germline ends came to 12 bases. Here the CDR3 reads CASSQNFRGQPQHF. In DNA, the CDR3 is TGCGCCAGCAGCCAGAATTTTCGGGGTCAGCCCCAGCATTTT.

The chain links TRBV4-3 to TRBJ2-3; 10 bases agree with TRBD2. V dropped 3 bases and J dropped 5; count of bases not matched to a gene: 11. The germline V gene encodes CDR1 LGHNA and CDR2 YSLEER. The length of the CDR3 is 17 residues. The CDR3 DNA follows: TGCGCCAGCAGCCAGAATAGCGGGAGGCCCCTGGGAGATACGCAGTATTTT. This sequence encodes CASSQNSGRPLGDTQYF.

This clone has more than one count but fewer than ten. This chain joins TRBV4-2 and TRBJ1-2, with D possibly matching TRBD1 (5 bases). Trimming left V 8 bases short and J 4 bases short, with 23 bases between. Germline values: CDR1 LGHNA, CDR2 YNFKEQ. The CDR3 runs 16 residues. The CDR3 is CASLGVAGGYSYGYTF. CDR3 bases: TGTGCCAGCCTGGGAGTTGCGGGGGGATACAGCTATGGCTACACCTTC.

CDR3 region: CASSDDRGTDTQYF. The CDR3 DNA is TGCGCCAGCAGTGACGACAGGGGAACAGATACGCAGTATTTT. The V and J genes are TRBV5-1 and TRBJ2-3; 8 bases line up with TRBD1. Germline V gene data show CDR1 as SGHRS and CDR2 as YFSETQ. Unmatched junction bases numbered 5, after V lost 5 bases and J lost 3 bases. The CDR3 runs 14 residues. Full variable domain (rest looked up from reference TRBV5-1 and TRBJ2-3): KAGVTQTPRYLIKTRGQQVTLSCSPISGHRSVSWYQQTPGQGLQFLFEYFSETQRNKGNFPGRFSGRQFSNSRSEMNVSTLELGDSALYLCASSDDRGTDTQYFGPGTRLTVL.

The rearrangement joins TRBV18 to TRBJ2-4; no clear D gene. Trimming removed 3 bases from V and 1 base from J, with 16 bases in between. CDR1 KGHSH and CDR2 LQKENI come from the germline V gene. CDR3 length: 17 residues. The CDR3 loop reads CASSPFRPDGAKNIQYF. The CDR3 bases are TGTGCCAGCTCACCTTTCCGGCCCGACGGGGCCAAAAACATTCAGTACTTC.

This clone has just one count. The chain joins TRBV11-3 to TRBJ1-2; 7 bases line up with TRBD1. The trim removed 3 bases at V and 8 bases at J, leaving 9 bases unmatched. CDR1 and CDR2 (germline): SGHNT, YENEEA. This CDR3 is 14 amino acids long. The CDR3, as DNA: TGTGCCAGCAGCTTGGGAACAGGGGTGCGAGGCTACACCTTC. Translating it yields CASSLGTGVRGYTF.

J is TRBJ1-2 and V is TRBV5-4; D ambiguous. CDR3 size: 14 residues. The V gene lost 2 bases and the J gene lost 2 bases, with 10 bases spanning the gap. Germline V gives CDR1 SGHNT, CDR2 YYREEE (reference sequence). CDR3 DNA: TGTGCCAGCAGCTTCTCCATCGGGAACTATGGCTACACCTTC. Translation gives CASSFSIGNYGYTF. The whole variable domain, remainder taken from reference TRBV5-4 and TRBJ1-2, is ETGVTQSPTHLIKTRGQQVTLRCSSQSGHNTVSWYQQALGQGPQFIFQYYREEENGRGNFPPRFSGLQFPNYSSELNVNALELDDSALYLCASSFSIGNYGYTFGSGTRLTVV.

CDR3 in DNA: TGCGCCAGCAGCCAGGGTTACGAGCAGTACTTC. This gives the protein CASSQGYEQYF. The genes are TRBV5-1 and TRBJ2-7, with D possibly matching TRBD1 (5 bases). The CDR3 has 11 residues. Germline V CDR1 and CDR2: SGHRS, YFSETQ. V lost 4 bases, J lost 4 bases, and 6 bases lay in between. Supplemented by reference TRBV5-1 and TRBJ2-7, the full variable domain reads KAGVTQTPRYLIKTRGQQVTLSCSPISGHRSVSWYQQTPGQGLQFLFEYFSETQRNKGNFPGRFSGRQFSNSRSEMNVSTLELGDSALYLCASSQGYEQYFGPGTRLTVT.

This clone showed up just once. This rearrangement joins TRBV4-3 to TRBJ2-1; 7 nucleotides align to TRBD2. Trimming took 0 bases from V and 0 from J; bases not matched to a gene: 2. CDR1 is LGHNA, CDR2 YSLEER, per germline. The CDR3 extends over 16 amino acids. The CDR3 reads CASSQDGGSSYNEQFF. The DNA for the CDR3 is TGCGCCAGCAGCCAAGATGGCGGGAGCTCCTACAATGAGCAGTTCTTC.

This clone was found once. The chain links TRBV27 to TRBJ1-5, with 9 bases aligning to TRBD1. The CDR3 runs to 14 residues. V gave up 4 bases and J gave up 10 bases; unmatched junction bases: 8. In germline, CDR1 is MNHEY, CDR2 SMNVEV (reference sequence). CDR3 amino acids: CASSSRTGASPQHF. The CDR3 DNA reads TGTGCCAGCAGTTCCCGGACAGGGGCCAGCCCCCAGCATTTT.

The gene calls are TRBV5-1 and TRBJ2-5, with D perhaps matching TRBD2 (5 bases). This CDR3 comprises 15 residues. Germline V CDR1 and CDR2: SGHRS, YFSETQ. The V end lost 2 bases, the J end lost 4 bases, and 15 bases lay between the germline ends. The CDR3 is CASSFPGRGIETQYF. CDR3 DNA sequence: TGCGCCAGCAGCTTTCCCGGACGGGGTATAGAGACCCAGTACTTC.

The chain joins TRBV27 to TRBJ2-7; possibly TRBD2 for D (6 bases). The V gene's germline CDR1 is MNHEY and CDR2 SMNVEV (reference sequence). Trimming removed 3 bases at V and 4 bases at J, with 10 bases between. The CDR3 has 13 amino acids. This CDR3 reads CASSLGRIYEQYF. The CDR3 region has the DNA TGTGCCAGCAGTTTGGGGAGGATATACGAGCAGTACTTC.

This chain links TRBV29-1 with TRBJ1-1; D is perhaps TRBD1 (6 bases). V lost 4 bases and J lost 1, with 13 bases in between. Germline V gene lookup returns CDR1 SQVTM and CDR2 ANQGSEA. The CDR3 contains 14 residues. The CDR3 region is CSVGLTGANTEAFF. CDR3 DNA sequence: TGCAGCGTTGGATTGACAGGAGCGAACACTGAAGCTTTCTTT.

This chain connects TRBV7-3 to TRBJ2-1; 10 bases fit TRBD2. This CDR3 is 15 amino acids long. The V gene's germline CDR1 is SGHTA and CDR2 FQGTGA. V lost 5 bases to trimming and J lost 3 bases; unmatched junction nucleotides: 4. As DNA, the CDR3 is TGTGCCAGCAGCAATAGCGGGGGGCTCTACAATGAGCAGTTCTTC. Translation: CASSNSGGLYNEQFF.

The genes are TRBV7-2 and TRBJ2-7, with a tentative D call TRBD1 (6 bases). V was trimmed by 4 bases and J by 2 bases, leaving 15 bases between them. The CDR3 sequence is 15 residues long. Germline V gene sequence: CDR1 SGHTA, CDR2 FQGNSA. The CDR3: CASSSPGATTYEQYF. As DNA, the CDR3 is TGTGCCAGCAGCTCCCCAGGGGCTACTACCTACGAGCAGTACTTC.

This chain uses TRBV7-2 with TRBJ1-2; a weak D match, TRBD1 (5 bases). CDR3 length: 13 residues. The germline V gene encodes CDR1 SGHTA and CDR2 FQGNSA. V shed 0 bases and J shed 8 bases, with 10 bases lying between them. The CDR3 protein is CASSLAGQGGYTF. The CDR3 coding sequence is TGTGCCAGCAGCTTAGCGGGGCAGGGAGGCTACACCTTC.

The CDR3 DNA follows: TGTGCCTGGAGTGGCGGGGCCCTTGAAGCTTTCTTT. Its protein product is CAWSGGALEAFF. The V and J genes are TRBV30 and TRBJ1-1, with D maybe TRBD1 (5 bases). This CDR3 has 12 amino acids. The V gene's germline CDR1 is GTSNPN and CDR2 SVGIG (reference sequence). The ends were cut back, 1 base at V and 7 bases at J, with 10 bases in the middle.

The CDR3, as DNA: TGTGCCAGTCTAGCGGGCACCTCCTACGAGCAGTACTTC. This encodes CASLAGTSYEQYF. The rearrangement links TRBV6-6 to TRBJ2-7, with TRBD2 matching over 8 bases. CDR3 length: 13 amino acids. The V gene's germline CDR1 is MNHNY and CDR2 SVGAGI (reference sequence). V lost 9 bases and J lost 0; bases outside the gene matches: 4.

The chain is built from TRBV5-1 and TRBJ2-5; D gene ambiguous. Germline CDR1 SGHRS, CDR2 YFSETQ. The CDR3 is 15 residues long. Trimming took 4 bases from V and 3 from J, leaving 16 bases between them. CDR3 region: CASSRFGLDEETQYF. Written as DNA, the CDR3 is TGCGCCAGCAGCCGGTTCGGCCTAGATGAAGAGACCCAGTACTTC.

The chain employs TRBV19 and TRBJ1-4; D unclear. Trimming removed 7 bases from V and 0 bases from J, with 12 bases in between. From germline, CDR1 is LNHDA and CDR2 SQIVND (reference sequence). The CDR3 runs 15 residues. In nucleotides, the CDR3 is TGTGCCAGTAAACGTACGGGAGCAACTAATGAAAAACTGTTTTTT. Its protein is CASKRTGATNEKLFF. Together with reference TRBV19 and TRBJ1-4, the CDR3 gives the full variable domain: DGGITQSPKYLFRKEGQNVTLSCEQNLNHDAMYWYRQDPGQGLRLIYYSQIVNDFQKGDIAEGYSVSREKKESFPLTVTSAQKNPTAFYLCASKRTGATNEKLFFGSGTQLSVL.

This clone was found a few times. The chain is built from TRBV2 and TRBJ2-3; 15 bases agree with TRBD2. The CDR3 runs 16 residues. Per the germline V gene, CDR1 is SNHLY and CDR2 is FYNNEI. Losses at the gene ends were 8 bases for V and 5 bases for J; bases not matched to a gene: 8. The CDR3 here is CASVPGLAGGGDTQYF. The CDR3, as DNA: TGTGCCAGCGTCCCGGGACTAGCGGGAGGAGGAGATACGCAGTATTTT.

The CDR3 coding sequence is TGTGCCAGCAGCTTGGACAGCTTTAGCAATCAGCCCCAGCATTTT. Translating gives CASSLDSFSNQPQHF. The gene calls are TRBV28 and TRBJ1-5, with D perhaps TRBD1 (6 bases). V lost 6 bases to trimming and J lost 0 bases, with 12 bases between them. This CDR3 spans 15 amino acids. CDR1 and CDR2 from the germline V gene are MDHEN and SYDVKM.

CDR3 bases: TGTGCCAGCAGCTTAGTGACAGGGTCCCACGAGCAGTACTTC. Protein product: CASSLVTGSHEQYF. The V and J genes are TRBV7-2 and TRBJ2-7; TRBD1 aligns across 7 bases. In germline, CDR1 is SGHTA, CDR2 FQGNSA. The CDR3 consists of 14 residues. V gave up 1 base and J gave up 5 bases; unmatched junction bases: 5.

V and J are TRBV30 and TRBJ1-4, with 7 positions matching TRBD1. The V gene end was trimmed by 5 bases and the J gene end by 3 bases; junction bases not matched to a gene: 3. The CDR3 consists of 13 residues. The germline V gene has CDR1 GTSNPN and CDR2 SVGIG (reference sequence). CDR3 nucleotides: TGTGCCTGGGACAGGGCTCCTAATGAAAAACTGTTTTTT. Amino acid sequence: CAWDRAPNEKLFF.

The chain joins TRBV9 to TRBJ2-7; a weak D match, TRBD1 (5 bases). The CDR3 covers 12 residues. Per germline, CDR1 SGDLS and CDR2 YYNGEE. Trimming shortened V by 2 bases and J by 8 bases, and 11 bases separated the two germline ends. CDR3 amino acids: CASSVETGKQYF. The CDR3 DNA reads as TGTGCCAGCAGCGTGGAAACAGGAAAGCAGTACTTC.

J is TRBJ2-1 and V is TRBV5-6, with 11 bases fitting TRBD2. Germline CDR1 and CDR2: SGHDT and YYEEEE. This CDR3 has 14 amino acids. J lost 12 bases, V lost 0 bases, and 5 bases had no gene match. This CDR3 reads CASSLATSGGRQFF. The CDR3, as DNA: TGTGCCAGCAGCTTGGCAACTAGCGGGGGTAGGCAGTTCTTC.

The chain uses TRBV5-1 and TRBJ2-2; 7 bases are shared with TRBD1. This CDR3 is 16 amino acids long. The V gene's germline CDR1 is SGHRS and CDR2 YFSETQ. V lost 4 bases, J lost 8 bases, and 14 bases stayed unmatched. DNA for the CDR3: TGCGCCAGCAGCCACCGACAGGGAGATTCAAGGGGGGAGCTGTTTTTT. Translation gives CASSHRQGDSRGELFF.